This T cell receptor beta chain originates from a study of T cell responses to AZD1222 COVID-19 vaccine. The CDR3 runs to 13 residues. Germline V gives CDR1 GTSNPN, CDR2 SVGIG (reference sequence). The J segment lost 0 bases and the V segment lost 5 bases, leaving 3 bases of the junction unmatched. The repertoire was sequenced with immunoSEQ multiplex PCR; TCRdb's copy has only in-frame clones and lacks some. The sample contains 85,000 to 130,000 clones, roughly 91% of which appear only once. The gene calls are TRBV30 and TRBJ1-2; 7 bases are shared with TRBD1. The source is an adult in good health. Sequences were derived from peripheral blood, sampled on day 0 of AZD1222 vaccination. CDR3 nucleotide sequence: TGTGCCTGGTCGGGACAGCCTAACTATGGCTACACCTTC. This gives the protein CAWSGQPNYGYTF.